One and the same sample provided the 13 T cell receptor beta chains below, sequenced in a study of T cells in Graves' hyperthyroidism and ophthalmopathy. From RNA transcripts, TCR beta CDR3 regions were amplified. The primer set for the first-round RT-PCR of the TCR CDR3 was HTBI. MiXCR, applied by TCRdb to the multiplex PCR reads, yields one record per CDR3 protein. There are 600,000 to 700,000 distinct CDR3 sequences in the sample; about 45% occur only once, and approximately 6.8% lies in the top ten. The sequencing input was peripheral blood or thyroid tissue (not recorded which). The receptors originated from an adult man with Graves' disease, either hyperthyroidism or ophthalmopathy (not recorded which).

This clonotype was found a few times. The V gene is TRBV7-9, the J gene TRBJ1-3; the D gene is possibly TRBD1 (5 bases). Germline V gene data show CDR1 as SEHNR and CDR2 as FQNEAQ (reference sequence). This CDR3 has 14 residues. Trimming removed 5 bases at V and 2 bases at J, with 10 bases between. DNA for the CDR3: TGTGCCAGCAGCCGACGGGGGGCTGGAAACACCATATATTTT. This sequence encodes CASSRRGAGNTIYF. Drawing the rest from reference TRBV7-9 and TRBJ1-3, the complete variable domain is DTGVSQNPRHKITKRGQNVTFRCDPISEHNRLYWYRQTLGQGPEFLTYFQNEAQLEKSRLLSDRFSAERPKGSFSTLEIQRTEQGDSAMYLCASSRRGAGNTIYFGEGSWLTVV.

V gene TRBV29-1 combines with J gene TRBJ2-5; TRBD2 agrees at 9 bases. The CDR3 is 14 amino acids. Per germline, CDR1 SQVTM and CDR2 ANQGSEA. Trimming removed 4 bases from V and 5 bases from J; junction bases left unmatched: 8. The CDR3 DNA is TGCAGCGTTGCTGGCGGGGGGGCCTGGGAGACCCAGTACTTC. It encodes CSVAGGGAWETQYF.

This clonotype was counted a few times. One junction end does not reproduce the germline sequence, and a read error may be involved. CDR3 coding DNA: TGTGCCAGCAGTGAAGCGCGAACACGGACTAATGAAAAACTGTTTTTT. As protein: CASSEARTRTNEKLFF. V is TRBV10-3 and J is TRBJ1-4; unclear D gene. Germline V gives CDR1 ENHRY, CDR2 SYGVKD. This CDR3 spans 16 amino acids.

V usage is TRBV10-3 and J usage is TRBJ2-5, with no clear D. This CDR3 spans 11 amino acids. V was clipped by 4 bases and J by 7 bases, with 7 bases between them. Germline CDR1 reads ENHRY; CDR2 reads SYGVKD. CDR3 region: CAISATGTQYF. The CDR3 DNA sequence: TGTGCCATCAGTGCTACCGGGACCCAGTACTTC.

This clonotype was found many times. The V and J genes are TRBV5-1 and TRBJ1-3; D is unresolved. V lost 0 bases, J lost 2 bases, and 12 bases lay in between. CDR3 length: 16 residues. CDR1 SGHRS and CDR2 YFSETQ come from the germline V gene. The chain's CDR3 is CASSLEMMVTGNTIYF. The CDR3 nucleotides are TGCGCCAGCAGCTTGGAGATGATGGTCACTGGAAACACCATATATTTT.

This clonotype was detected a few times. The rearrangement joins TRBV7-9 to TRBJ2-2; D perhaps matches TRBD1 (6 bases). Germline CDR1 SEHNR, CDR2 FQNEAQ (reference sequence). The CDR3 has 17 amino acids. Trimming took 0 bases from V and 0 from J, leaving 11 bases between them. The CDR3 bases are TGTGCCAGCAGCTTAGCAGCAGGGACACCGAACACCGGGGAGCTGTTTTTT. This translates into CASSLAAGTPNTGELFF.

This clonotype was seen many times. The chain is built from TRBV6-5 and TRBJ1-5; D perhaps matches TRBD1 (6 bases). CDR1 is MNHEY and CDR2 is SVGAGI in the germline V gene. The CDR3 is made up of 15 amino acids. The V and J ends lost 5 bases and 2 bases respectively, with 13 bases between them. The CDR3 loop reads CASSTGSFGNQPQHF. In DNA, the CDR3 is TGTGCCAGCAGTACAGGGAGTTTCGGCAATCAGCCCCAGCATTTT.

The rearrangement uses TRBV5-6 and TRBJ1-1, with 7 bases aligning to TRBD1. The ends lost 0 bases at V and 13 bases at J; junction bases unmatched: 9. CDR3 size: 13 residues. From germline, CDR1 is SGHDT and CDR2 YYEEEE. The CDR3 DNA follows: TGTGCCAGCAGCTTGGTTGGACAGGATTTTGGTTTCTTT. It specifies CASSLVGQDFGFF.

The V and J genes are TRBV7-2 and TRBJ1-1; D may be TRBD1 (5 bases). The germline V and J ends were trimmed by 4 bases and 4 bases, with 13 bases remaining between them. This CDR3 contains 14 residues. CDR1 and CDR2 from the germline V gene are SGHTA and FQGNSA. CDR3 protein: CASSSLGGSTEAFF. In nucleotides, the CDR3 is TGTGCCAGCAGCTCCCTTGGGGGAAGCACTGAAGCTTTCTTT.

In this sample, this clonotype turned up a few times. The chain links TRBV6-5 to TRBJ1-2, with no clear D. CDR1 MNHEY and CDR2 SVGAGI come from the germline V gene. This CDR3 comprises 14 residues. Between the trimmed V and J ends, which lost 2 bases and 8 bases, there was a span of 15 bases. As DNA, the CDR3 is TGTGCCAGCAGTTACACTTCCCGGACGAGAGGCTACACCTTC. This codes for CASSYTSRTRGYTF.

The J gene is TRBJ2-6, the V gene TRBV7-2; the D gene is possibly TRBD1 (5 bases). This CDR3 is built from 16 residues. Germline loops: CDR1 SGHTA, CDR2 FQGNSA. Trimming pared 3 bases from V and 2 bases from J, leaving 11 bases between. CDR3 residues: CASSFAGSAGANVLTF. The CDR3 DNA reads as TGTGCCAGCAGCTTTGCAGGGTCAGCTGGGGCCAACGTCCTGACTTTC.

This clonotype has at least ten counts. This CDR3 is CASSLTGAYGYTF. The CDR3 bases are TGTGCCAGCAGCTTAACAGGGGCCTATGGCTACACCTTC. This chain links TRBV7-2 with TRBJ1-2; 7 nucleotides line up with TRBD1. Germline assignment: CDR1 SGHTA and CDR2 FQGNSA. The CDR3 is 13 residues long. With V trimmed by 2 bases and J by 4 bases, 1 base remained unmatched. The full variable domain, its missing parts supplied by reference TRBV7-2 and TRBJ1-2, is GAGVSQSPSNKVTEKGKDVELRCDPISGHTALYWYRQSLGQGLEFLIYFQGNSAPDKSGLPSDRFSAERTGGSVSTLTIQRTQQEDSAVYLCASSLTGAYGYTFGSGTRLTVV.

The chain's CDR3 is CASRRVVAGELFF. The CDR3 DNA sequence: TGTGCCAGCAGGCGGGTTGTTGCCGGGGAGCTGTTTTTT. The chain uses TRBV11-3 and TRBJ2-2, with a tentative D call TRBD2 (5 bases). CDR1 is SGHNT and CDR2 is YENEEA in the germline V gene. This CDR3 contains 13 residues. V lost 6 bases, J lost 6 bases, and 11 bases lay in between.